This T cell receptor beta chain was found in a study of blood T cell repertoires in COVID-19. Study as a whole: Acute and convalescent COVID-19 samples came from the United States, Italy and Spain. The cDNA or gDNA used as material had been derived from T cells, B-cell-depleted T cells, or PBMCs.

The germline V gene encodes CDR1 SGHAT and CDR2 FQNNGV. Between the trimmed V and J ends, which lost 0 bases and 6 bases, there was a span of 6 bases. The CDR3 consists of 13 residues. Authors' data handling: For nucleated cells, counts were estimated from reference gene primer amplification. Produced via immunoSEQ multiplex PCR; TCRdb's table is partial and in-frame only. D and trimming were read from the DNA, whereas the V and J calls and clone size are those reported in that table. The repertoire has approximately 200,000 clones, 65% to 80% of them found once; the top ten carry roughly 12%. In its sample, this clone was seen once.

The sample consisted of peripheral blood. The gene calls are TRBV11-2 and TRBJ1-5, with D hard to call. The receptor comes from a woman between 50 and 59 years old with acute or convalescent COVID-19. CDR3 DNA: TGTGCCAGCAGCTTAGAAGAGGGTCAGCCCCAGCATTTT. This sequence encodes CASSLEEGQPQHF.